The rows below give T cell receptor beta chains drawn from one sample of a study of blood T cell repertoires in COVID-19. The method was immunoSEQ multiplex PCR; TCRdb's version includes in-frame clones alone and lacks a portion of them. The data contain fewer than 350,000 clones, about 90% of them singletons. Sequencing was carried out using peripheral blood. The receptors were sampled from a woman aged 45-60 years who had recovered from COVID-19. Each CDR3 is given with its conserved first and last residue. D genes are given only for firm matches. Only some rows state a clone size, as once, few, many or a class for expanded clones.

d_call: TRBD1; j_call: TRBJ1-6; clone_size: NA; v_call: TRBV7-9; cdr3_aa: CASSDGQGLGSPLHF; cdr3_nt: TGTGCCAGCAGCGATGGACAGGGATTGGGCTCACCCCTCCACTTT
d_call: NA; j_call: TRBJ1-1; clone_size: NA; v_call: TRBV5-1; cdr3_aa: CASSFDPSATLGAEAFF; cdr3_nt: TGCGCCAGCAGCTTCGACCCTTCGGCTACTCTGGGCGCTGAAGCTTTCTTT
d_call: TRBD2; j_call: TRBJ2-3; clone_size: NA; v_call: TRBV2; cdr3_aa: CASSTHSGGDGTDTQYF; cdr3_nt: TGTGCCAGCAGTACCCATAGCGGGGGGGACGGCACAGATACGCAGTATTTT
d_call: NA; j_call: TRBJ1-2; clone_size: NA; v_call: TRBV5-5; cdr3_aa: CASSWTRAEIYGYTF; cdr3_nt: TGTGCCAGCAGCTGGACCAGGGCAGAAATCTATGGCTACACCTTC
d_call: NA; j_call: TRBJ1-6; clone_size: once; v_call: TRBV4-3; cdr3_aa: CASSLRQAASSPLHF; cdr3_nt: TGCGCCAGCAGCCTACGACAGGCGGCGAGTTCACCCCTCCACTTT
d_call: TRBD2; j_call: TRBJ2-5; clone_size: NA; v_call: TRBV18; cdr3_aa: CASSLDGRLETQYF; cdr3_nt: TGTGCCAGCTCACTAGACGGGAGGCTGGAGACCCAGTACTTC
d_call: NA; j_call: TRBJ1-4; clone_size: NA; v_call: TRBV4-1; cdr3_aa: CASKRAGMANEKLFF; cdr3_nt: TGCGCCAGCAAACGGGCAGGGATGGCTAATGAAAAACTGTTTTTT
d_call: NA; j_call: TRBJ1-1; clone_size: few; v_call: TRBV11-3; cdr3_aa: CASSFSSNTEAFF; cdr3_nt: TGTGCCAGCAGCTTTTCTTCGAACACTGAAGCTTTCTTT
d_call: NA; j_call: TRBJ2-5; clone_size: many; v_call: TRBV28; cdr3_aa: CASSSSFLTSRETQYF; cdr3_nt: TGTGCCAGCAGTTCATCCTTCCTAACTAGCAGGGAGACCCAGTACTTC
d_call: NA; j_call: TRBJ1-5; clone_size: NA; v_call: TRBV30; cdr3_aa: CAWSYRGNQPQHF; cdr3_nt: TGTGCCTGGAGTTACAGGGGCAATCAGCCCCAGCATTTT
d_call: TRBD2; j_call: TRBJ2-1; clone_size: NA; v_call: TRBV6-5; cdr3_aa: CASSQGLAGGNEQFF; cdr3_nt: TGTGCCAGCAGCCAGGGACTAGCGGGGGGCAATGAGCAGTTCTTC
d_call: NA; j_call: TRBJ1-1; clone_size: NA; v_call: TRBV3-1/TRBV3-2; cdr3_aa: CASSQERGAEAFF; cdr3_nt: TGTGCCAGCAGCCAAGAACGGGGGGCTGAAGCTTTCTTT
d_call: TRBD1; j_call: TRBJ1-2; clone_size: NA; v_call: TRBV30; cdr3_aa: CAWSAGGNYGYTF; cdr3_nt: TGTGCCTGGTCGGCAGGGGGCAACTATGGCTACACCTTC
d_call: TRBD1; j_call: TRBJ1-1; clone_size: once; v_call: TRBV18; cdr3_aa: CASSPKTGGRTEAFF; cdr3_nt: TGTGCCAGCTCACCTAAAACAGGGGGCAGGACTGAAGCTTTCTTT
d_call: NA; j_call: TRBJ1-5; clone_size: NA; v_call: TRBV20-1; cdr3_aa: CSASKYSNQPQHF; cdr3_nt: TGCAGTGCTAGTAAATATAGCAATCAGCCCCAGCATTTT
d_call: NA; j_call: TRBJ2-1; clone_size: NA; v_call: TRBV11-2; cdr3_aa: CASSLDRGNEQFF; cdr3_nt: TGTGCCAGCAGCTTAGATCGAGGCAATGAGCAGTTCTTC
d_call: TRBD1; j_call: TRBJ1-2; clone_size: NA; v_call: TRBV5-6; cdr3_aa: CASSLDIGTGGHGYTF; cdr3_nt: TGTGCCAGCAGCTTGGATATCGGGACAGGGGGCCATGGCTACACCTTC
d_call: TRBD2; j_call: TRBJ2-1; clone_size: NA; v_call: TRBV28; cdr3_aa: CASSLGLAGVGSEQFF; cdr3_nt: TGTGCCAGCAGTTTGGGACTAGCGGGAGTAGGTAGTGAGCAGTTCTTC
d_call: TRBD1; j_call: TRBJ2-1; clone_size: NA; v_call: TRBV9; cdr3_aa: CASSPGQGSYNEQFF; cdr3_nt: TGTGCCAGCAGCCCCGGACAGGGCTCCTACAATGAGCAGTTCTTC
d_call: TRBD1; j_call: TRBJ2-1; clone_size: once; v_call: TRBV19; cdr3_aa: CASSILTTGWGNNEQFF; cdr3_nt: TGTGCCAGTAGTATCCTTACGACAGGGTGGGGAAACAATGAGCAGTTCTTC
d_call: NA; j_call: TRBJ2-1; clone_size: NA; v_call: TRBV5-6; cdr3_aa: CASSLGQGHYEQFF; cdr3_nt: TGTGCCAGCAGCTTGGGGCAGGGGCACTATGAGCAGTTCTTC
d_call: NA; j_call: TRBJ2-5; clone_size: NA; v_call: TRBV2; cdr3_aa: CASSEVLVGSSVETQYF; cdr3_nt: TGTGCCAGCAGTGAAGTCCTAGTTGGGTCTTCTGTGGAGACCCAGTACTTC
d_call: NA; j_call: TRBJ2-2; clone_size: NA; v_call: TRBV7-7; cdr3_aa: CAINAGGTGELFF; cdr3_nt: TGTGCAATCAACGCGGGTGGTACCGGGGAGCTGTTTTTT
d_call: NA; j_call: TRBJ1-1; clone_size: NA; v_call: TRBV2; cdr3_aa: CASRDGQGQAFF; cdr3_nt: TGTGCCAGCAGGGACGGGCAGGGGCAAGCTTTCTTT
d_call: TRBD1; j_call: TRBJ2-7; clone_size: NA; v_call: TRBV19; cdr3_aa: CASRRRDRDYEQYF; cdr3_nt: TGTGCCAGTAGAAGACGGGACAGGGACTACGAGCAGTACTTC
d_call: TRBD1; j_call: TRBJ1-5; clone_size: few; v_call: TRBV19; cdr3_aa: CASSMGTGFGPQHF; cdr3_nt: TGTGCCAGTAGTATGGGGACAGGGTTCGGGCCCCAGCATTTT
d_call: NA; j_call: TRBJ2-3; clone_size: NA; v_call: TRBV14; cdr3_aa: CASSQASQGTQYF; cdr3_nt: TGTGCCAGCAGCCAAGCTTCGCAGGGGACGCAGTATTTT
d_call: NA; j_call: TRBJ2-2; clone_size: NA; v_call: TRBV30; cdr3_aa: CAWSLYTGELFF; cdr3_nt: TGTGCCTGGAGTCTGTACACCGGGGAGCTGTTTTTT
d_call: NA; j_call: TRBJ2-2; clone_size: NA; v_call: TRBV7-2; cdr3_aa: CASSLLILGAGELFF; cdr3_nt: TGTGCCAGCAGCTTATTGATATTGGGCGCCGGGGAGCTGTTTTTT
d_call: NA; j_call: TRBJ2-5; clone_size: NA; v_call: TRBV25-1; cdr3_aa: CASSSFVGVEETQYF; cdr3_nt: TGTGCCAGCAGCTCTTTTGTGGGAGTAGAAGAGACCCAGTACTTC
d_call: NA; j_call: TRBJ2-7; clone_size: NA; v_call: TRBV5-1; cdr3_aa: CASSLQGYEQYF; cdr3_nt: TGCGCCAGCAGCCTCCAGGGCTACGAGCAGTACTTC
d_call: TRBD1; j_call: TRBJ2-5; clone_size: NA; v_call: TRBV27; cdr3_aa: CASSTSGTGGGETQYF; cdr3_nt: TGTGCCAGCAGTACCTCCGGGACAGGGGGCGGAGAGACCCAGTACTTC
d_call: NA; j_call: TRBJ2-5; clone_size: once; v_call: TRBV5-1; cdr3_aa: CASSIAGLFAETQYF; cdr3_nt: TGCGCCAGCAGCATCGCGGGGCTATTTGCGGAGACCCAGTACTTC
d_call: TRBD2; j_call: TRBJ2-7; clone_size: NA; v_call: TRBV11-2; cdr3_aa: CASSPAGFPLSYEQYF; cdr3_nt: TGTGCCAGCAGCCCAGCGGGATTTCCCCTCTCCTACGAGCAGTACTTC
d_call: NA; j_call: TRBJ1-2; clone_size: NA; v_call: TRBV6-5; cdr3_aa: CASRLDRDRYGYTF; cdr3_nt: TGTGCCAGCAGACTGGACAGAGATCGCTATGGCTACACCTTC
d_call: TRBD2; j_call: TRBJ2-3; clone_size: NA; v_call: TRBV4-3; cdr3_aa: CASSQAASGGIDTQYF; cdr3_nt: TGCGCCAGCAGCCAAGCGGCTAGCGGGGGAATAGATACGCAGTATTTT
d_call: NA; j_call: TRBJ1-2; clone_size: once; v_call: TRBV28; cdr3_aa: CASSFGGDYGYTF; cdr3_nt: TGTGCCAGCAGTTTTGGAGGGGACTATGGCTACACCTTC
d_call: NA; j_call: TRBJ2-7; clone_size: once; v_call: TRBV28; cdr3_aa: CASSTSTGAYEQYF; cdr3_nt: TGTGCCAGCAGTACGTCCACGGGAGCCTACGAGCAGTACTTC
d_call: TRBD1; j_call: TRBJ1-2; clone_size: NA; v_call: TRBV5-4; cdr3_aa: CASSLWDRQYYGYTF; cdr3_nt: TGTGCCAGCAGCTTGTGGGACAGACAGTACTATGGCTACACCTTC
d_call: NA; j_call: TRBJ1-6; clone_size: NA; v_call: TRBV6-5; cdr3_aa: CASRSSYNSPLHF; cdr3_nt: TGTGCCAGCAGGAGCTCCTATAATTCACCCCTCCACTTT
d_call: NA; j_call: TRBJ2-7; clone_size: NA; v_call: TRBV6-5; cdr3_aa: CASSYGHKYEQYF; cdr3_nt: TGTGCCAGCAGTTACGGACACAAATACGAGCAGTACTTC
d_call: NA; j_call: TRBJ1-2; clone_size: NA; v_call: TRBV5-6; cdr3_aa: CASSLRGSLGGYTF; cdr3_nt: TGTGCCAGCAGCCTAAGGGGAAGCTTAGGTGGCTACACCTTC
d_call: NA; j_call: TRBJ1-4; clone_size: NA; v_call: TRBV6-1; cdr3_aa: CASSELSGEKLFF; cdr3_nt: TGTGCCAGCAGTGAACTTTCGGGGGAAAAACTGTTTTTT
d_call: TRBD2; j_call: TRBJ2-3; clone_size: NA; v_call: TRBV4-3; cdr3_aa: CASSFGSGTSGSGDTQYF; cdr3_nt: TGCGCCAGCAGCTTCGGCTCTGGGACTAGCGGGAGCGGAGATACGCAGTATTTT
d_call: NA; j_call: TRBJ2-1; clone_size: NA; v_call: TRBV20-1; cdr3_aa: CSASFGRNEQFF; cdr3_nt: TGCAGTGCTAGTTTCGGGAGAAATGAGCAGTTCTTC
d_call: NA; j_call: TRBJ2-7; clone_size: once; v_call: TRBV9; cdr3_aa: CASSVALGGEQYF; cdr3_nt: TGTGCCAGCAGCGTAGCTCTCGGGGGCGAGCAGTACTTC
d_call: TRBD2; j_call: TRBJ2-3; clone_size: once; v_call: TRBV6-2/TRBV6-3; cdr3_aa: CASSVLAGVVDTQYF; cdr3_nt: TGTGCCAGCAGCGTACTAGCGGGAGTGGTAGATACGCAGTATTTT
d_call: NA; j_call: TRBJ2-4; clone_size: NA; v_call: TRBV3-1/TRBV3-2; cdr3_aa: CATPWGRQVLAKNIQYF; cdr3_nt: TGTGCCACCCCCTGGGGTCGACAGGTCCTAGCCAAAAACATTCAGTACTTC
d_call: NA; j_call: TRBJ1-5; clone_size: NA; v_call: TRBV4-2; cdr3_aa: CASSQGQGTNQPQHF; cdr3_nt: TGTGCCAGCAGCCAAGGTCAGGGGACCAATCAGCCCCAGCATTTT
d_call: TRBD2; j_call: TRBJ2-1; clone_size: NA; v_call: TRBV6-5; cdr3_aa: CASSRTSGLYEQFF; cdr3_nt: TGTGCCAGCAGTCGGACTAGCGGGCTCTATGAGCAGTTCTTC
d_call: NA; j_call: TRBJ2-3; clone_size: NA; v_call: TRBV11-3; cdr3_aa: CASSLGLPTDTQYF; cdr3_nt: TGTGCCAGCAGCTTGGGGCTCCCCACAGATACGCAGTATTTT
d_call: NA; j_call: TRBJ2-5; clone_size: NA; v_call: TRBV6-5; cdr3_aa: CASSYSGLQETQYF; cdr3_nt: TGTGCCAGCAGTTACTCGGGGCTTCAAGAGACCCAGTACTTC
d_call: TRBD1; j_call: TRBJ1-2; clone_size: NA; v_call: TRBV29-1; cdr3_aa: CSVGGQNYGYTF; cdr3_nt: TGCAGCGTTGGGGGACAGAACTATGGCTACACCTTC
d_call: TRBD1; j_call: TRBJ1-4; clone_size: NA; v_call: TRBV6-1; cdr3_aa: CASSEDRGTANEKLFF; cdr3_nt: TGTGCCAGCAGTGAAGATCGAGGGACAGCTAATGAAAAACTGTTTTTT
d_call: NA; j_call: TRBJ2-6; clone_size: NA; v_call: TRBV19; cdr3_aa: CASKVRGSFSSGANVLTF; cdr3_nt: TGTGCCAGTAAGGTTCGGGGGAGCTTTTCCTCTGGGGCCAACGTCCTGACTTTC